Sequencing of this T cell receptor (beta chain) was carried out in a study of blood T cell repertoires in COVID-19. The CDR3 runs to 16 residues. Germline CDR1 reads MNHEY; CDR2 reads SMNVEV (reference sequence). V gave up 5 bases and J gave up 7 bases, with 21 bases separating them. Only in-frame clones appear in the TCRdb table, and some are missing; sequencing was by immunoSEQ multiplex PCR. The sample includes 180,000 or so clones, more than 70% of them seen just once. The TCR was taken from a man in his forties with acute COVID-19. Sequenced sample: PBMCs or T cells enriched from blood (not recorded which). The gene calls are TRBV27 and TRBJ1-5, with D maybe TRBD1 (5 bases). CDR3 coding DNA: TGTGCCAGCAGTCGCTTATCGGGCCCAGCAGGGCAGCCCCAGCATTTT. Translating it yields CASSRLSGPAGQPQHF.